This T cell receptor beta chain emerged from a study of OX40 agonist ivuxolimab in advanced cancers. Study observations and caveats: Expansion of clones was among the lowest in partial responders at 0.1-3.0 mg/kg. Expanded clones belonging to CD8+ T cells outnumbered, on average, those of CD4+.

The protocol was immunoSEQ multiplex PCR, while the TCRdb copy is restricted to in-frame clones and leaves out a portion. The sample has some 100,000 clones, more than 85% seen once. The CDR3 contains 15 residues. V was clipped by 3 bases and J by 1 base, with 12 bases between them. Germline CDR1 is SGHRS and CDR2 is YFSETQ. Researchers took blood at baseline, on cycle 4 day 1, and on cycle 7 day 1. Comments on this clone: Its antigen is unidentified.

The V gene is TRBV5-1, the J gene TRBJ2-3; D tentatively fits TRBD1 or TRBD2 (5 bases each). The sequence came from an adult with an advanced solid tumor such as melanoma, head and neck, liver or kidney cancer. The input for sequencing was CD4+ or CD8+ T cells sorted from blood, taken in a trial of the OX40 agonist ivuxolimab. In nucleotides, the CDR3 is TGCGCCAGCAGCTCCCGGGGCAGGGGCACAGATACGCAGTATTTT. Translation: CASSSRGRGTDTQYF.